Below, 23 T cell receptor beta chains from the same sample are listed, as sequenced in a study of beta chain features in type 1 diabetes. Every bit of the isolated RNA underwent reverse transcription, so sequencing read expressed TCRB transcripts. Here immunoSEQ multiplex PCR was the method, and the copy in TCRdb shows in-frame clones only, minus some. Of over 650,000 clones in the sample, about an eighth were seen once. General observations from the study: The study found moderately but significantly shorter TCRB CDR3s in all four CD4+ subsets of Type 1 diabetes patients.

For these receptors, no antigen is known. The sample comprised naive CD4+ T cells from blood. The source of these receptors is a man between 18 and 35 years old with type 1 diabetes.

This clone has more than one count but fewer than ten. This sequence joins TRBV7-9 and TRBJ1-5; no clear D. The CDR3 has 13 residues. The V end lost 1 base, the J end lost 8 bases, and 9 bases lay between the germline ends. CDR1 is SEHNR, CDR2 FQNEAQ, per germline (reference sequence). The CDR3 loop is CASSLGGWEPQHF. Here the CDR3 DNA reads TGTGCCAGCAGCTTAGGAGGGTGGGAGCCCCAGCATTTT. Full variable domain (missing parts from reference TRBV7-9 and TRBJ1-5): DTGVSQNPRHKITKRGQNVTFRCDPISEHNRLYWYRQTLGQGPEFLTYFQNEAQLEKSRLLSDRFSAERPKGSFSTLEIQRTEQGDSAMYLCASSLGGWEPQHFGDGTRLSIL.

The chain is built from TRBV6-1 and TRBJ2-3; 8 bases are shared with TRBD2. V gave up 1 base and J gave up 2 bases; unmatched junction bases: 5. The CDR3 has 16 residues. The germline gives CDR1 MNHNS, CDR2 SASEGT. DNA of the CDR3: TGTGCCAGCAGTGAAGTAGCGGGGTTGCTCACAGATACGCAGTATTTT. Its translation is CASSEVAGLLTDTQYF.

This sequence joins TRBV9 and TRBJ2-7, with D possibly matching TRBD2 (6 bases). Trimming took off 3 bases at V and 6 bases at J, with 13 bases between the two ends. CDR1 SGDLS and CDR2 YYNGEE come from the germline V gene. The CDR3 contains 13 residues. In nucleotides, the CDR3 is TGTGCCAGCAGCGCCCCCGCGGGATCCGAGCAGTACTTC. Translated, it gives CASSAPAGSEQYF.

This chain joins TRBV5-1 and TRBJ2-7; D is uncertain. Germline V gene data show CDR1 as SGHRS and CDR2 as YFSETQ. This CDR3 comprises 12 residues. Trimming shortened V by 0 bases and J by 5 bases, and 6 bases separated the two germline ends. Written as DNA, the CDR3 is TGCGCCAGCAGCTTGGCCAGCCACGAGCAGTACTTC. Amino acids: CASSLASHEQYF.

This clone has a handful of counts. The V gene is TRBV6-1, the J gene TRBJ1-5; D uncertain. Germline CDR1 and CDR2: MNHNS and SASEGT. The V and J ends lost 6 bases and 4 bases respectively, with 10 bases between them. The CDR3 is 13 residues long. The chain's CDR3 is CASSPLWNQPQHF. DNA for the CDR3: TGTGCCAGCAGCCCCCTGTGGAATCAGCCCCAGCATTTT.

As regards this clone: Distinct nucleotide sequences in the sample also encode this CDR3. The chain links TRBV18 to TRBJ2-5; D ambiguous. The germline V gene has CDR1 KGHSH and CDR2 LQKENI. Trimming cost V 3 bases and J 5 bases, with 4 bases left between them. The CDR3 runs to 11 residues. The CDR3 DNA reads as TGTGCCAGCTCACCCCGGGAGACCCAGTACTTC. It translates to CASSPRETQYF.

The rearrangement links TRBV9 to TRBJ2-1, with a tentative D call TRBD1 (6 bases). Between the trimmed V and J ends, which lost 4 bases and 10 bases, there was a span of 12 bases. CDR1 is SGDLS and CDR2 is YYNGEE in the germline V gene. This CDR3 comprises 12 residues. In DNA, the CDR3 is TGTGCCAGCAGCCCGGGACATGGGGAGCAGTTCTTC. Its translation: CASSPGHGEQFF.

V is TRBV5-4 and J is TRBJ2-7, with 14 bases identical to TRBD2. V gave up 4 bases and J gave up 4 bases; unmatched junction bases: 7. The CDR3 runs 16 residues. The germline V gene has CDR1 SGHNT and CDR2 YYREEE (reference sequence). The DNA for the CDR3 is TGTGCCAGCAGCCCGGGACTAGCGGGAGCCGGTTACGAGCAGTACTTC. Translated, it gives CASSPGLAGAGYEQYF.

The J gene is TRBJ1-2, the V gene TRBV6-6; D call uncertain. The CDR3 has 14 amino acids. The germline gives CDR1 MNHNY, CDR2 SVGAGI (reference sequence). With 0 bases removed from V and 4 bases from J, the gap between germline ends came to 9 bases. DNA of the CDR3: TGTGCCAGCAGTTACTCGCAGACCGGCTATGGCTACACCTTC. This gives the protein CASSYSQTGYGYTF.

This clone appeared a few times. The chain carries TRBV14 and TRBJ1-2, with 7 bases lining up with TRBD1. The germline V gene encodes CDR1 SGHDN and CDR2 FVKESK. V shed 4 bases and J 7 bases; nucleotides not matched to a gene: 3. This CDR3 spans 12 amino acids. CDR3: CASSPHRGGYTF. The CDR3 nucleotides are TGTGCCAGCAGCCCTCACAGGGGTGGCTACACCTTC.

The rearrangement links TRBV18 to TRBJ2-1, with 8 bases that match TRBD1. The junction had 15 bases not matched to a gene; V was cut back by 3 bases and J by 8 bases. The germline CDR1 and CDR2 sequences are KGHSH and LQKENI. The CDR3 extends over 17 amino acids. CDR3 protein: CASSPRPRGRNNDEQFF. The CDR3 DNA follows: TGTGCCAGCTCACCTAGACCCAGGGGGCGGAATAACGATGAGCAGTTCTTC.

In its sample, this clone was seen a few times. Other DNA sequences within the sample encode an identical CDR3. V gene TRBV30 combines with J gene TRBJ1-5; the D is unclear. Germline V gene sequence: CDR1 GTSNPN, CDR2 SVGIG (reference sequence). Between the trimmed V and J ends, which lost 0 bases and 5 bases, there was a span of 8 bases. The CDR3 runs 13 residues. The CDR3 here is CAWSVSGDQPQHF. CDR3 coding DNA: TGTGCCTGGAGTGTATCTGGCGATCAGCCCCAGCATTTT.

J is TRBJ2-6 and V is TRBV19, with no clear D. V was clipped by 3 bases and J by 2 bases, with 2 bases between them. This CDR3 has 13 amino acids. In germline, CDR1 is LNHDA, CDR2 SQIVND (reference sequence). Here the CDR3 reads CASSITGANVLTF. In DNA form, the CDR3 reads TGTGCCAGTAGTATTACTGGGGCCAACGTCCTGACTTTC.

The V and J genes are TRBV30 and TRBJ2-7; D not certain. The V end lost 2 bases, the J end lost 6 bases, and 14 bases lay between the germline ends. This CDR3 spans 13 amino acids. Germline V gives CDR1 GTSNPN, CDR2 SVGIG (reference sequence). Here the CDR3 DNA reads TGTGCCTGGAGTAAAGAGCTGCCTTCCGAGCAGTACTTC. Protein product: CAWSKELPSEQYF.

The gene calls are TRBV27 and TRBJ1-2, with D possibly TRBD1 on 5 matching bases. This CDR3 contains 14 residues. Germline V lookup: CDR1 MNHEY, CDR2 SMNVEV (reference sequence). Trimming cost V 10 bases and J 0 bases, with 15 bases left between them. CDR3 protein: CATGRQQANYGYTF. The CDR3 nucleotides are TGTGCCACAGGGAGGCAGCAAGCTAACTATGGCTACACCTTC.

This clone has more than one count but fewer than ten. The J gene is TRBJ2-1, the V gene TRBV6-6, with D possibly being TRBD2 (5 bases). V was cut by 0 bases and J by 0 bases, with 6 bases left in between. Germline V gene data show CDR1 as MNHNY and CDR2 as SVGAGI (reference sequence). The CDR3 has 15 residues. The CDR3 DNA is TGTGCCAGCAGTTACTCGGGGAGCTCCTACAATGAGCAGTTCTTC. Encoded protein: CASSYSGSSYNEQFF.

The chain carries TRBV9 and TRBJ2-1, with unresolved D. The CDR3 is made up of 13 amino acids. Trimming took 0 bases from V and 5 from J, leaving 6 bases between them. Germline assignment: CDR1 SGDLS and CDR2 YYNGEE. The CDR3 sequence is CASSVGVDNEQFF. The CDR3 nucleotides are TGTGCCAGCAGCGTAGGGGTGGACAATGAGCAGTTCTTC.

This clone was counted only a few times. The rearrangement joins TRBV6-1 to TRBJ2-7, with D uncertain. Trimming removed 2 bases at V and 7 bases at J, with 24 bases between. The CDR3 is made up of 17 amino acids. Germline V gene lookup returns CDR1 MNHNS and CDR2 SASEGT. The CDR3 here is CASSERSIGLQLGEQYF. As DNA, the CDR3 is TGTGCCAGCAGTGAACGTTCCATCGGCTTACAACTTGGGGAGCAGTACTTC.

The chain links TRBV7-9 to TRBJ2-5, with 7 bases matching TRBD2. The CDR3 has 17 amino acids. V was pared by 3 bases and J by 4 bases, with 14 bases of the junction left unmatched. Germline CDR1 and CDR2: SEHNR and FQNEAQ (reference sequence). The CDR3 region has the DNA TGTGCCAGCAGCTTCCAAAGACTAGCCCACTTTGGAGAGACCCAGTACTTC. Translated: CASSFQRLAHFGETQYF.

This clone has a handful of counts. The chain has TRBV7-9 and TRBJ1-1; no firm D call. The ends were cut back, 4 bases at V and 0 bases at J, with 12 bases in the middle. The CDR3 spans 15 residues. Germline CDR1 reads SEHNR; CDR2 reads FQNEAQ (reference sequence). The CDR3 here is CASSSSTLMNTEAFF. The DNA for the CDR3 is TGTGCCAGCAGCTCGAGCACCCTCATGAACACTGAAGCTTTCTTT.

This clone appeared a few times. The gene calls are TRBV4-2 and TRBJ2-5; unclear D gene. The germline V gene encodes CDR1 LGHNA and CDR2 YNFKEQ. This CDR3 comprises 13 residues. V was trimmed by 0 bases and J by 4 bases, leaving 6 bases between them. This chain's CDR3 is CASSQDRRETQYF. CDR3 sequence (DNA): TGTGCCAGCAGCCAAGATCGTAGAGAGACCCAGTACTTC.

This chain uses TRBV9 with TRBJ1-5; D is unclear. The germline V gene encodes CDR1 SGDLS and CDR2 YYNGEE. V dropped 4 bases and J dropped 0 bases, with 14 bases sitting between them. The CDR3 has 16 amino acids. CDR3: CASSPDPMGSNQPQHF. The DNA of the CDR3 is TGTGCCAGCAGCCCAGACCCAATGGGTAGCAATCAGCCCCAGCATTTT. Based on the CDR3 plus reference TRBV9 and TRBJ1-5, the full variable domain is DSGVTQTPKHLITATGQRVTLRCSPRSGDLSVYWYQQSLDQGLQFLIQYYNGEERAKGNILERFSAQQFPDLHSELNLSSLELGDSALYFCASSPDPMGSNQPQHFGDGTRLSIL.

The CDR3 sequence: CASSLTGFQPQHF. As DNA, the CDR3 is TGTGCCAGCAGCTTGACAGGGTTTCAGCCCCAGCATTTT. The V and J genes are TRBV7-2 and TRBJ1-5; TRBD1 matches 7 bases. CDR1 is SGHTA and CDR2 is FQGNSA in the germline V gene. V was clipped by 3 bases and J by 6 bases; unmatched bases: 2. The CDR3 is 13 amino acids.